Sequencing of this TCR beta chain was carried out in a study of beta chain features in type 1 diabetes. Regarding the study as a whole: In every one of the four CD4+ subsets, TCRB CDR3s were moderately but significantly shorter in Type 1 diabetes patients. PCR might pick shorter templates more often, in the same way for patients and controls. Diminished insertions and augmented deletions at VDJ junctions characterized type 1 diabetes patients. HLA effects on TCRB rearrangement stayed unresolved here.

Investigators reverse transcribed all isolated RNA, so they sequenced expressed TCRB transcripts. Around 3.5 million reads on average were seen across naive, central memory and regulatory T cell samples. Assay: immunoSEQ multiplex PCR; the TCRdb copy retains only in-frame clones and omits some. The sample has about 650,000 clones; 9.5% to 15% are singletons. This clone was seen a few times. The antigen is unknown. The V and J ends lost 1 base and 4 bases respectively, with 11 bases between them. This CDR3 comprises 15 residues. Germline V lookup: CDR1 SGHTA, CDR2 FQGNSA. The rearrangement joins TRBV7-2 to TRBJ2-1; TRBD2 is a possible D gene (6 bases). Sequenced: naive CD4+ T cells from blood. The TCR was taken from a man between 25 and 39 years old with type 1 diabetes. The CDR3 coding sequence is TGTGCCAGCAGCTTAGGTTCGGCGGGGTACAATGAGCAGTTCTTC. Translated, it gives CASSLGSAGYNEQFF.